One and the same sample provided the 10 T cell receptor beta chains below, sequenced in a study of blood T cell repertoires in COVID-19 (dated by TCRdb to the early 2020s). The library was prepared using the immunoSEQ multiplex PCR assay. Not all clones reach the TCRdb copy of this immuneACCESS table, which keeps in-frame sequences only. Checked studies attribute under half of the gap to unresolved V genes and leave the rest unexplained. Counted in this sample were some 170,000 clones; roughly 87% of them appeared once. The ten largest make up around 3.9% of the sample. The source material was peripheral blood. These receptors were collected from a woman aged 55-69 years who had recovered from COVID-19.

The V gene is TRBV10-3, the J gene TRBJ2-1, with 13 bases lining up with TRBD2. The CDR3 is made up of 18 amino acids. V lost 5 bases and J lost 0; bases outside the gene matches: 7. The germline gives CDR1 ENHRY, CDR2 SYGVKD. CDR3 sequence: CAISTGLAGANSYNEQFF. The CDR3 nucleotides are TGTGCCATCAGTACAGGACTAGCGGGGGCGAACTCCTACAATGAGCAGTTCTTC.

J is TRBJ1-6 and V is TRBV28, with 8 bases that match TRBD1. V lost 5 bases and J lost 4; bases outside the gene matches: 10. The germline CDR1 and CDR2 sequences are MDHEN and SYDVKM. This CDR3 region has 17 residues. Written as DNA, the CDR3 is TGTGCCAGCAGTCTTGACAGGGGCAGGGGGTATAATTCACCCCTCCACTTT. Translation: CASSLDRGRGYNSPLHF.

The chain carries TRBV18 and TRBJ2-5, with D perhaps TRBD1 (5 bases). This CDR3 is 15 amino acids long. With 1 base removed from V and 1 base from J, the gap between germline ends came to 10 bases. The germline gives CDR1 KGHSH, CDR2 LQKENI. The CDR3: CASSPQSRVQETQYF. CDR3 nucleotide sequence: TGTGCCAGCTCACCACAGAGCAGGGTCCAAGAGACCCAGTACTTC.

This chain links TRBV14 with TRBJ2-1, with D perhaps matching TRBD2 (6 bases). With 0 bases removed from V and 0 bases from J, the gap between germline ends came to 21 bases. This CDR3 is built from 20 residues. Germline loops: CDR1 SGHDN, CDR2 FVKESK. The DNA of the CDR3 is TGTGCCAGCAGCCAAGAGCCGCCGGGGAGGACCCCTGGCTCCTACAATGAGCAGTTCTTC. As protein: CASSQEPPGRTPGSYNEQFF.

The rearrangement links TRBV14 to TRBJ1-3; 10 bases are shared with TRBD1. Germline-derived CDR1 and CDR2 are SGHDN and FVKESK. The CDR3 sequence is 14 residues long. The junction had 3 bases not matched to a gene; V was cut back by 5 bases and J by 5 bases. This CDR3 reads CASSYDRGRNTIYF. The CDR3 nucleotides are TGTGCCAGCAGCTACGACAGGGGGCGAAACACCATATATTTT.

V is TRBV29-1 and J is TRBJ2-1, with 13 bases matching TRBD2. Germline trimming cut 4 bases from V and 7 bases from J; bases unmatched to any gene: 7. Germline CDR1 is SQVTM and CDR2 is ANQGSEA. The CDR3 runs 15 residues. The CDR3 sequence is CSVAPLAGGQNEQFF. The CDR3 DNA reads as TGCAGCGTTGCCCCACTAGCGGGGGGGCAGAATGAGCAGTTCTTC.

The chain carries TRBV28 and TRBJ2-1; 8 bases map to TRBD1. The CDR3 sequence is 15 residues long. The J segment lost 5 bases and the V segment lost 8 bases, leaving 11 bases of the junction unmatched. The germline gives CDR1 MDHEN, CDR2 SYDVKM. CDR3 residues: CASAPGDRRNNEQFF. The CDR3 nucleotides read TGTGCCAGCGCCCCGGGGGACAGGAGAAACAATGAGCAGTTCTTC.

V is TRBV19 and J is TRBJ2-3, with D unresolved. Germline CDR1 reads LNHDA; CDR2 reads SQIVND (reference sequence). V shed 6 bases and J shed 2 bases, with 18 bases lying between them. CDR3 length: 16 residues. CDR3 bases: TGTGCCAGTAGCCCGCCTAACCCTGACTTCACAGATACGCAGTATTTT. Amino acid sequence: CASSPPNPDFTDTQYF.

The chain combines TRBV20-1 with TRBJ2-5, with TRBD2 matching over 8 bases. CDR1 and CDR2 (germline): DFQATT, SNEGSKA (reference sequence). Trimming took 3 bases from V and 7 from J; bases not matched to a gene: 10. The CDR3 runs to 14 residues. The CDR3 DNA is TGCAGTGCTAGTTTAGCGGGGTTAGGGGTGACCCAGTACTTC. Amino acid sequence: CSASLAGLGVTQYF.

This clone was seen once. The chain joins TRBV28 to TRBJ2-7; D gene unclear. Trimming left V 5 bases short and J 0 bases short, with 8 bases between. CDR1 and CDR2 from the germline V gene are MDHEN and SYDVKM. This CDR3 is built from 13 residues. For the CDR3, the DNA is TGTGCCAGCAGTCCATCCCACTCCTACGAGCAGTACTTC. It encodes CASSPSHSYEQYF.